Included here is one T cell receptor (beta chain) sequence, with context. Its matching antigen is unknown. This sample is drawn from a study of STAT5B mutations in CD4+ large granular lymphocyte leukemia. Repertoires were generated with immunoSEQ multiplex PCR, while TCRdb's copy carries only in-frame clones and drops some. The sample holds 30,000 to 40,000 clones, 65% to 70% seen once. Trimming left V 3 bases short and J 5 bases short, with 11 bases between. Germline V gene data show CDR1 as GTSNPN and CDR2 as SVGIG (reference sequence). The CDR3 has 13 residues. Notes on the study in general: No patients shared main leukemic clonotypes, though roughly 23% appeared at low frequency elsewhere.

The sequence derives from a human donor in good health. The sample was CD4+ T cells from blood buffy coats. V usage is TRBV30 and J usage is TRBJ1-3; possible D gene TRBD1, 6 bases. DNA for the CDR3: TGTGCCTGGAGCAAACAGGGAAGAAACACCATATATTTT. This translates into CAWSKQGRNTIYF.